The clone carrying this T cell receptor beta chain has just one count. This record belongs to a study of blood T cell repertoires in COVID-19. In the study overall: COVID-19 samples, acute and convalescent, were from the United States, Italy and Spain. T cells, B-cell-depleted T cells, or PBMCs provided the cDNA or gDNA that served as material.

CDR1 is SEHNR, CDR2 FQNEAQ, per germline (reference sequence). Trimming shortened V by 1 base and J by 7 bases, and 16 bases separated the two germline ends. The CDR3 consists of 15 residues. The authors' processing: Amplification of reference gene primers was used by the study to estimate nucleated cell counts. Assay used: immunoSEQ multiplex PCR; TCRdb lists only in-frame clones, some missing. From that table come the V and J calls and clone size; the DNA was used to work out D and trimming. This table has 150,000 to 200,000 clones, approximately 79% appearing once. Source material: peripheral blood. The receptor was isolated from a woman in her 70s with acute or convalescent COVID-19. The V and J genes are TRBV7-9 and TRBJ1-2; D is ambiguous. The CDR3, as DNA: TGTGCCAGCAGCTTAGATGTCGCAAGGGAGGCTGGCTACACCTTC. Amino acid sequence: CASSLDVAREAGYTF. Filled out from reference TRBV7-9 and TRBJ1-2, the complete variable domain reads DTGVSQNPRHKITKRGQNVTFRCDPISEHNRLYWYRQTLGQGPEFLTYFQNEAQLEKSRLLSDRFSAERPKGSFSTLEIQRTEQGDSAMYLCASSLDVAREAGYTFGSGTRLTVV.